This T cell receptor beta chain was sequenced during a study of CD8 T cells in Susac syndrome. RNA was extracted with the RNeasy kit, and a quantity of roughly 0.5 to 1 ug was reverse transcribed using random hexamers. TCR beta CDR3 was amplified by immunoSEQ multiplex PCR. This amplification extended across 54 Vbeta and 13 Jbeta segments. TCRdb re-derived calls from the immunoSEQ multiplex PCR reads in MiXCR, one entry per CDR3 protein. In the table there are roughly 100,000 distinct CDR3 sequences, 95% to 97% of which are singletons. CD8+ and CD4+ blood T cells underwent TCR beta sequencing. The sample taken for sequencing was CD8+ T cells from PBMCs. The sequence was obtained from a human donor with Susac syndrome.

In DNA, the CDR3 is TGTGCCAGTAGTGCCTTCTCCGGGACAGACTATGGCTACACCTTC. It yields the protein CASSAFSGTDYGYTF. The chain joins TRBV19 to TRBJ1-2, with TRBD1 matching 7 bases. The CDR3 has 15 residues. CDR1 and CDR2 from the germline V gene are LNHDA and SQIVND (reference sequence). The ends lost 5 bases at V and 3 bases at J; junction bases unmatched: 9.